The 27 T cell receptor beta chains in this list originate from one sample, sequenced in a study of CD8 T cells in Susac syndrome. Random hexamers were used to reverse transcribe about 0.5 to 1 ug of RNA. Using its own MiXCR run on the immunoSEQ multiplex PCR reads, TCRdb lists one record per CDR3 protein. The repertoire holds 120,000 to 150,000 distinct CDR3 sequences, with roughly 95% as singletons. The sample taken for sequencing was CD4+ T cells from PBMCs. The receptor source for this set is a human donor in good health.

The chain couples TRBV12-3 or TRBV12-4 to TRBJ2-2; maybe TRBD2 (6 bases). V was cut by 7 bases and J by 0 bases, with 15 bases left in between. CDR3 length: 16 amino acids. The CDR3 DNA follows: TGTGCCAGCACCTTTGCCGGGACTTCGAACACCGGGGAGCTGTTTTTT. Its protein is CASTFAGTSNTGELFF.

V usage is TRBV24-1 and J usage is TRBJ1-5; perhaps TRBD1 as D (6 bases). The CDR3 has 14 amino acids. Looked up from germline, CDR1 is KGHDR and CDR2 is SFDVKD. V was pared by 5 bases and J by 5 bases, with 12 bases between. The CDR3 coding sequence is TGTGCCACCAGTGGCCAGGGGCGGTATCAGCCCCAGCATTTT. This translates into CATSGQGRYQPQHF.

J is TRBJ2-6 and V is TRBV19; D is unclear. CDR3 length: 15 amino acids. Germline assignment: CDR1 LNHDA and CDR2 SQIVND (reference sequence). The ends were cut back, 7 bases at V and 0 bases at J, with 10 bases in the middle. This CDR3 reads CASNSRGSGANVLTF. CDR3 in DNA: TGTGCCAGTAATTCCCGTGGCTCTGGGGCCAACGTCCTGACTTTC. The whole variable domain, filled in from reference TRBV19 and TRBJ2-6, reads DGGITQSPKYLFRKEGQNVTLSCEQNLNHDAMYWYRQDPGQGLRLIYYSQIVNDFQKGDIAEGYSVSREKKESFPLTVTSAQKNPTAFYLCASNSRGSGANVLTFGAGSRLTVL.

The rearrangement links TRBV15 to TRBJ2-2; D ambiguous. There are 16 residues in the CDR3. CDR1 and CDR2 from the germline V gene are LNHNV and YYDKDF (reference sequence). Deletions cut 1 base from V and 4 bases from J, with 13 bases between. The DNA of the CDR3 is TGTGCCACCAGCAGAGTCCGGGCCCCAACCACCGGGGAGCTGTTTTTT. Its protein product is CATSRVRAPTTGELFF.

This sequence joins TRBV5-1 and TRBJ1-1, with D unclear. From germline, CDR1 is SGHRS and CDR2 YFSETQ. The length of the CDR3 is 13 residues. V was shortened by 1 base and J by 5 bases, with 9 bases between the two germline ends. The CDR3: CASSLSPQTEAFF. The CDR3 DNA reads TGCGCCAGCAGCTTGTCCCCCCAGACTGAAGCTTTCTTT.

This chain connects TRBV11-2 to TRBJ2-7; no clear D gene. Looked up from germline, CDR1 is SGHAT and CDR2 is FQNNGV. Trimming left V 5 bases short and J 6 bases short, with 14 bases between. The CDR3 is 13 amino acids. CDR3 protein: CASSLLAGGEQYF. In nucleotides, the CDR3 is TGTGCCAGCAGCCTTCTGGCCGGTGGCGAGCAGTACTTC.

The J gene is TRBJ2-7, the V gene TRBV4-1; D uncertain. The germline gives CDR1 MGHRA, CDR2 YSYEKL. The CDR3 totals 13 residues. V lost 2 bases and J 3 bases, leaving 8 bases between the germline ends. CDR3: CASSQYRYYEQYF. CDR3 sequence (DNA): TGCGCCAGCAGCCAATACAGATACTACGAGCAGTACTTC.

The table lists this clonotype with a count of one. The V and J genes are TRBV29-1 and TRBJ2-7; 12 nucleotides match TRBD2. V lost 6 bases, J lost 3 bases, and 6 bases stayed unmatched. The germline V gene encodes CDR1 SQVTM and CDR2 ANQGSEA. The CDR3 is 14 amino acids. DNA of the CDR3: TGCAGCGTGAAGACTAGCGGGAGTGTCTACGAGCAGTACTTC. Its translation: CSVKTSGSVYEQYF.

The table lists this clonotype with a count of one. This chain joins TRBV6-1 and TRBJ2-6; TRBD2 matches 7 bases. CDR1 is MNHNS, CDR2 SASEGT, per germline. The CDR3 length is 15 residues. Unmatched junction bases numbered 8, after V lost 10 bases and J lost 2 bases. The DNA for the CDR3 is TGTGCCACCTATATACGGGGGGCTGGGGCCAACGTCCTGACTTTC. It codes for CATYIRGAGANVLTF.

The chain couples TRBV27 to TRBJ2-2, with D tentatively TRBD1 (6 bases). V shed 6 bases and J shed 6 bases, with 17 bases lying between them. The CDR3 runs 15 residues. Germline V CDR1 and CDR2: MNHEY, SMNVEV (reference sequence). CDR3 bases: TGTGCCAGCAGGGTCCGGCAGGGGTCGGCCGGGGAGCTGTTTTTT. Amino acid sequence: CASRVRQGSAGELFF.

The chain recombines TRBV20-1 with TRBJ2-3; no firm D call. V lost 2 bases, J lost 0 bases, and 15 bases lay in between. The CDR3 totals 16 residues. CDR1 DFQATT and CDR2 SNEGSKA come from the germline V gene (reference sequence). CDR3 nucleotides: TGCAGTGCTAGAAGAGTAACGCGTACCAGCACAGATACGCAGTATTTT. Its protein product is CSARRVTRTSTDTQYF.

The V call is TRBV6-5, the J call TRBJ1-4; a weak D match, TRBD1 (5 bases). Trimming took 6 bases from V and 1 from J, leaving 9 bases between them. The CDR3 is made up of 14 amino acids. The germline gives CDR1 MNHEY, CDR2 SVGAGI. The DNA of the CDR3 is TGTGCCAGCAGACCGACAGTAACTAATGAAAAACTGTTTTTT. Translated, it gives CASRPTVTNEKLFF.

The chain has TRBV3-1 and TRBJ1-1; possible D gene TRBD1, 5 bases. The germline gives CDR1 LGHDT, CDR2 YNNKEL (reference sequence). The V end was cut by 0 bases, the J end by 5 bases, with 13 bases between. This CDR3 region has 15 residues. The CDR3 spells CASSQDPGWGTEAFF. The DNA of the CDR3 is TGTGCCAGCAGCCAAGATCCGGGGTGGGGGACTGAAGCTTTCTTT.

V is TRBV30 and J is TRBJ1-3; D remains ambiguous. The CDR3 consists of 15 residues. The V gene lost 0 bases and the J gene lost 0 bases, with 9 bases spanning the gap. The germline V gene encodes CDR1 GTSNPN and CDR2 SVGIG (reference sequence). CDR3 nucleotides: TGTGCCTGGAGTGTTGGCGGCAGCTCTGGAAACACCATATATTTT. Translating it yields CAWSVGGSSGNTIYF.

This sequence joins TRBV6-1 and TRBJ1-1; D not certain. Trimming cost V 4 bases and J 1 base, with 13 bases left between them. The CDR3 is 15 amino acids. CDR1 is MNHNS and CDR2 is SASEGT in the germline V gene. Written as DNA, the CDR3 is TGTGCCAGCAGTGTGGGCCACGTGGGGAACACTGAAGCTTTCTTT. Protein product: CASSVGHVGNTEAFF.

This chain uses TRBV19 with TRBJ2-4; perhaps TRBD2 as D (5 bases). V was cut by 5 bases and J by 0 bases, with 14 bases left in between. The CDR3 consists of 16 residues. CDR1 and CDR2 (germline): LNHDA, SQIVND (reference sequence). Here the CDR3 DNA reads TGTGCCAGTAGTTCCTGGGGAGACGGAGCCAAAAACATTCAGTACTTC. Protein product: CASSSWGDGAKNIQYF.

V gene TRBV29-1 combines with J gene TRBJ2-1, with 7 bases aligning to TRBD1. The CDR3 length is 13 residues. CDR1 and CDR2 from the germline V gene are SQVTM and ANQGSEA. The CDR3 DNA reads as TGCGTCTTAGGGGGCGGAGGCCGGAATGAGCAGTTCTTC. This encodes CVLGGGGRNEQFF.

This clonotype was seen just once. The J gene is TRBJ1-1, the V gene TRBV6-1; D unclear. From germline, CDR1 is MNHNS and CDR2 SASEGT. V lost 1 base and J 7 bases, leaving 10 bases between the germline ends. The CDR3 is made up of 13 amino acids. CDR3 sequence: CASSEEGPIEAFF. CDR3 DNA sequence: TGTGCCAGCAGTGAAGAGGGTCCGATTGAAGCTTTCTTT.

The chain employs TRBV5-6 and TRBJ2-2; D possibly uses TRBD1 or TRBD2 (5 bases each). V dropped 1 base and J dropped 2 bases, with 9 bases sitting between them. The CDR3 contains 15 residues. Germline CDR1 is SGHDT and CDR2 is YYEEEE. The CDR3: CASSLSGRNTGELFF. The CDR3 DNA follows: TGTGCCAGCAGCTTGTCGGGGCGAAACACCGGGGAGCTGTTTTTT.

This chain uses TRBV20-1 with TRBJ1-5; D gene uncertain. Germline CDR1 is DFQATT and CDR2 is SNEGSKA (reference sequence). This CDR3 has 13 residues. The V end lost 8 bases, the J end lost 1 base, and 12 bases lay between the germline ends. The CDR3 DNA reads as TGCAGTAGCAGGAGTTTGAGCAATCAGCCCCAGCATTTT. Its protein product is CSSRSLSNQPQHF.

The chain has TRBV12-3 or TRBV12-4 and TRBJ1-1; D is ambiguous. The CDR3 covers 14 residues. Trimming removed 1 base at V and 1 base at J, with 7 bases between. This CDR3 reads CASSLGTENTEAFF. The CDR3 DNA reads as TGTGCCAGCAGTTTAGGGACCGAGAACACTGAAGCTTTCTTT.

The chain joins TRBV9 to TRBJ1-5; no clear D. This CDR3 has 17 amino acids. CDR1 is SGDLS, CDR2 YYNGEE, per germline. Trimming removed 0 bases at V and 0 bases at J, with 13 bases between. The CDR3, as DNA: TGTGCCAGCAGCGTAGCTACGCAGGTTTATAGCAATCAGCCCCAGCATTTT. Translation: CASSVATQVYSNQPQHF.

The chain is built from TRBV9 and TRBJ1-2; 7 nucleotides line up with TRBD1. The CDR3 length is 15 residues. V lost 3 bases to trimming and J lost 6 bases; unmatched junction nucleotides: 11. From germline, CDR1 is SGDLS and CDR2 YYNGEE. The CDR3 DNA sequence: TGTGCCAGCAGCGGACGCAGGGGGTCCCTCGATGGCTACACCTTC. Protein: CASSGRRGSLDGYTF.

The chain is built from TRBV20-1 and TRBJ2-3; 8 nucleotides line up with TRBD2. Unmatched junction bases numbered 17, after V lost 6 bases and J lost 3 bases. Germline V CDR1 and CDR2: DFQATT, SNEGSKA (reference sequence). The CDR3 totals 17 residues. The CDR3 DNA is TGCAGTGCCCGGAGTAGCGGGACCTGGGGGGGTACAGATACGCAGTATTTT. Its protein product is CSARSSGTWGGTDTQYF.

V and J are TRBV3-1 and TRBJ2-2; D is uncertain. Germline V gene data show CDR1 as LGHDT and CDR2 as YNNKEL (reference sequence). This CDR3 region has 12 residues. The V and J ends lost 3 bases and 6 bases respectively, with 5 bases between them. In nucleotides, the CDR3 is TGTGCCAGCAGCCATTTCTCCGGGGAGCTGTTTTTT. Translating it yields CASSHFSGELFF. Based on the CDR3 plus reference TRBV3-1 and TRBJ2-2, the full variable domain is DTAVSQTPKYLVTQMGNDKSIKCEQNLGHDTMYWYKQDSKKFLKIMFSYNNKELIINETVPNRFSPKSPDKAHLNLHINSLELGDSAVYFCASSHFSGELFFGEGSRLTVL.

The chain couples TRBV5-1 to TRBJ2-5; 7 nucleotides align to TRBD1. Germline values: CDR1 SGHRS, CDR2 YFSETQ. The CDR3 contains 14 residues. V shed 1 base and J 3 bases; nucleotides not matched to a gene: 3. The CDR3 nucleotides read TGCGCCAGCAGCTTGTGGCAGGGGGAAGAGACCCAGTACTTC. This translates into CASSLWQGEETQYF.

The CDR3 loop reads CASSGLKTPSGANVLTF. The CDR3 bases are TGTGCCAGCAGCGGGCTCAAGACCCCCTCTGGGGCCAACGTCCTGACTTTC. The chain joins TRBV2 to TRBJ2-6; D ambiguous. Trimming took off 6 bases at V and 0 bases at J, with 15 bases between the two ends. There are 17 residues in the CDR3. The V gene's germline CDR1 is SNHLY and CDR2 FYNNEI. The full variable domain, completed using reference TRBV2 and TRBJ2-6, is EPEVTQTPSHQVTQMGQEVILRCVPISNHLYFYWYRQILGQKVEFLVSFYNNEISEKSEIFDDQFSVERPDGSNFTLKIRSTKLEDSAMYFCASSGLKTPSGANVLTFGAGSRLTVL.